The 21 T cell receptor beta chains listed next were all sequenced from one sample in a study of T cells in Graves' hyperthyroidism and ophthalmopathy. Amplification targeted TCR beta CDR3 regions from RNA transcripts. The TCR CDR3 was amplified in a first-round RT-PCR using the HTBI primer set. TCRdb fed the multiplex PCR reads into MiXCR, producing one record per CDR3 protein. The table lists hundreds of thousands of distinct CDR3 sequences, approximately 44% of them singletons. The material sequenced was peripheral blood or thyroid tissue (not recorded which). The receptor set was obtained from a woman aged 18-29 years with Graves' hyperthyroidism.

The sample holds many counts of this clonotype. The genes are TRBV24-1 and TRBJ2-2; D is unclear. The CDR3 is 12 amino acids. Germline assignment: CDR1 KGHDR and CDR2 SFDVKD. V was cut by 4 bases and J by 5 bases, with 4 bases left in between. The DNA for the CDR3 is TGTGCCACCAGTGACAGGACCGGGGAGCTGTTTTTT. It translates to CATSDRTGELFF.

The sample holds a few counts of this clonotype. The genes are TRBV10-2 and TRBJ2-5; D is perhaps TRBD2 (6 bases). The CDR3 sequence is 16 residues long. Germline assignment: CDR1 WSHSY and CDR2 SAAADI. Trimming removed 4 bases at V and 3 bases at J, with 18 bases between. The CDR3 protein is CASSGLIAELKETQYF. The CDR3 DNA sequence: TGCGCCAGCAGTGGGCTTATAGCGGAGCTCAAAGAGACCCAGTACTTC.

In its sample, this clonotype was seen a few times. The chain recombines TRBV9 with TRBJ1-1; D may be TRBD1 (6 bases). From germline, CDR1 is SGDLS and CDR2 YYNGEE. Trimming removed 1 base from V and 4 bases from J, with 14 bases in between. The CDR3 covers 15 residues. The CDR3 DNA follows: TGTGCCAGCAGCGTACTTGGGGGCGGAGGCACTGAAGCTTTCTTT. Residues: CASSVLGGGGTEAFF.

In its sample, this clonotype was seen once. The chain combines TRBV29-1 with TRBJ1-4, with 7 bases lining up with TRBD1. After removal of 5 bases from V and 5 bases from J, the junction contained 8 bases not matched to a gene. Germline CDR1 is SQVTM and CDR2 is ANQGSEA. The CDR3 contains 14 residues. The CDR3 nucleotides are TGCAGCGTTTCACAGGGGACAAGCAATGAAAAACTGTTTTTT. This codes for CSVSQGTSNEKLFF.

The sample holds one count of this clonotype. The rearrangement joins TRBV7-3 to TRBJ1-6, with 7 nucleotides matching TRBD1. This CDR3 is 14 amino acids long. CDR1 is SGHTA, CDR2 FQGTGA, per germline. J lost 6 bases, V lost 5 bases, and 4 bases had no gene match. The CDR3 DNA follows: TGTGCCAGCAGCCTACAGGGGACTAATTCACCCCTCCACTTT. Amino acid sequence: CASSLQGTNSPLHF.

The V and J genes are TRBV24-1 and TRBJ1-4; possibly TRBD1 for D (6 bases). Trimming took 7 bases from V and 8 from J, leaving 16 bases between them. The CDR3 extends over 14 amino acids. Per germline, CDR1 KGHDR and CDR2 SFDVKD. The CDR3 reads CATRDPRQGEKLFF. CDR3 nucleotide sequence: TGTGCCACCAGGGACCCCCGGCAGGGGGAAAAACTGTTTTTT.

Concerning this clonotype: At one boundary the junction diverges from the germline segment, which might be a read error. This chain connects TRBV7-2 to TRBJ2-2, with D maybe TRBD2 (5 bases). The CDR3 totals 15 residues. Germline CDR1 and CDR2: SGHTA and FQGNSA. The CDR3 bases are TGTGCCAGCAGCTCCATGGTGGGGAACACCGGGGAGCTGTCTTGG. It translates to CASSSMVGNTGELSW.

This clonotype was seen only a few times. The rearrangement uses TRBV2 and TRBJ1-5; no reliable D call. The CDR3 spans 13 residues. V lost 11 bases, J lost 0 bases, and 11 bases lay in between. CDR1 is SNHLY, CDR2 FYNNEI, per germline. In DNA, the CDR3 is TGTGCCTGGAGTGAGGATAGCAATCAGCCCCAGCATTTT. Its translation is CAWSEDSNQPQHF.

This clonotype was picked up many times. The chain carries TRBV2 and TRBJ2-2; a weak D match, TRBD1 (6 bases). CDR1 is SNHLY and CDR2 is FYNNEI in the germline V gene. V shed 8 bases and J shed 4 bases, with 14 bases lying between them. CDR3 length: 14 residues. CDR3 residues: CASATNRATGELFF. DNA of the CDR3: TGTGCCAGCGCTACAAACAGGGCCACCGGGGAGCTGTTTTTT. The entire variable domain, with the rest obtained from reference TRBV2 and TRBJ2-2, is as follows: EPEVTQTPSHQVTQMGQEVILRCVPISNHLYFYWYRQILGQKVEFLVSFYNNEISEKSEIFDDQFSVERPDGSNFTLKIRSTKLEDSAMYFCASATNRATGELFFGEGSRLTVL.

A remark on this clonotype: A much larger clone sits a single nucleotide away, making a read error possible. This chain links TRBV9 with TRBJ2-6, with D possibly matching TRBD1 (5 bases). The CDR3 length is 16 residues. Germline lookup yields CDR1 SGDLS and CDR2 YYNGEE. The CDR3 DNA follows: TGTGCCAGCAGCCCAGATATGCGCTCTGGGGCCAACGGCCTGACTTTC. Translating gives CASSPDMRSGANGLTF.

The V gene is TRBV7-2, the J gene TRBJ2-5, with TRBD2 as a possible D gene (7 bases). Per germline, CDR1 SGHTA and CDR2 FQGNSA. The CDR3 has 15 residues. Trimming left V 0 bases short and J 5 bases short, with 13 bases between. The CDR3 loop is CASSLAGGQGETQYF. Here the CDR3 DNA reads TGTGCCAGCAGCTTAGCCGGGGGGCAGGGTGAGACCCAGTACTTC.

This clonotype was observed at least ten times. The chain employs TRBV7-9 and TRBJ1-2; D perhaps matches TRBD1 (5 bases). The V gene lost 5 bases and the J gene lost 4 bases, with 11 bases spanning the gap. Germline CDR1 SEHNR, CDR2 FQNEAQ (reference sequence). The CDR3 is made up of 13 amino acids. Written as DNA, the CDR3 is TGTGCCAGCAGCCGGATAGGGACCTATGGCTACACCTTC. Translation gives CASSRIGTYGYTF.

Points on this clonotype: This clone may be a read error of a much larger clone one base away. The rearrangement joins TRBV10-2 to TRBJ2-7; 8 nucleotides line up with TRBD2. The germline V gene encodes CDR1 WSHSY and CDR2 SAAADI. CDR3 length: 13 amino acids. Losses at the gene ends were 8 bases for V and 7 bases for J; bases not matched to a gene: 10. This CDR3 is CASFREGTREQYF. The CDR3 coding sequence is TGCGCCAGCTTCCGGGAGGGGACTAGAGAGCAGTACTTC.

The rearrangement uses TRBV13 and TRBJ1-2; a possible D gene is TRBD1 (6 bases). Trimming removed 2 bases at V and 4 bases at J, with 14 bases between. Germline CDR1 and CDR2: PRHDT and FYEKMQ (reference sequence). The CDR3 is made up of 15 amino acids. The chain's CDR3 is CASSLLKTGSYGYTF. The CDR3 DNA is TGTGCCAGCAGCTTACTGAAAACAGGGTCCTATGGCTACACCTTC. The full variable domain, completed using reference TRBV13 and TRBJ1-2, is AAGVIQSPRHLIKEKRETATLKCYPIPRHDTVYWYQQGPGQDPQFLISFYEKMQSDKGSIPDRFSAQQFSDYHSELNMSSLELGDSALYFCASSLLKTGSYGYTFGSGTRLTVV.

This clonotype is a singleton in its sample. The V gene is TRBV12-3 or TRBV12-4, the J gene TRBJ2-5; 8 bases fit TRBD1. The V gene end was trimmed by 5 bases and the J gene end by 4 bases; junction bases not matched to a gene: 12. The CDR3 is made up of 16 amino acids. The CDR3 here is CASSSTDRAQVETQYF. The CDR3 region has the DNA TGTGCCAGCAGTAGCACGGACAGGGCGCAAGTAGAGACCCAGTACTTC.

The chain employs TRBV7-9 and TRBJ1-1; D call uncertain. The CDR3 covers 14 residues. V lost 7 bases and J 1 base, leaving 13 bases between the germline ends. In germline, CDR1 is SEHNR, CDR2 FQNEAQ (reference sequence). The CDR3 is CASTRRSTNTEAFF. CDR3 sequence (DNA): TGTGCCAGCACAAGACGGTCCACGAACACTGAAGCTTTCTTT.

This clonotype appeared a few times. The rearrangement uses TRBV25-1 and TRBJ2-7; tentative D call: TRBD2 (5 bases). The CDR3 has 13 amino acids. Trimming left V 4 bases short and J 6 bases short, with 13 bases between. Germline values: CDR1 MGHDK, CDR2 SYGVNS. The CDR3 is CASSAIPGIEQYF. CDR3 nucleotides: TGTGCCAGCAGTGCTATCCCGGGAATCGAGCAGTACTTC.

J is TRBJ2-5 and V is TRBV25-1; 10 nucleotides match TRBD1. Germline loops: CDR1 MGHDK, CDR2 SYGVNS. The ends lost 6 bases at V and 5 bases at J; junction bases unmatched: 9. This CDR3 has 15 residues. In DNA, the CDR3 is TGTGCCAGCAGCTTCCCGGGACAGGGGCGGGAGACCCAGTACTTC. This sequence encodes CASSFPGQGRETQYF.

V is TRBV10-3 and J is TRBJ1-1, with D perhaps matching TRBD1 (5 bases). The V gene lost 4 bases and the J gene lost 1 base, with 13 bases spanning the gap. Germline-derived CDR1 and CDR2 are ENHRY and SYGVKD. The CDR3 has 15 residues. CDR3 bases: TGTGCCATCAGTGTCTACTCGGGACCGAACACTGAAGCTTTCTTT. Encoded protein: CAISVYSGPNTEAFF.

V gene TRBV2 combines with J gene TRBJ2-7; D uncertain. Trimming removed 7 bases from V and 2 bases from J, with 9 bases in between. Germline V gene sequence: CDR1 SNHLY, CDR2 FYNNEI. The CDR3 covers 12 residues. CDR3 amino acids: CASIPGPYEQYF. CDR3 nucleotide sequence: TGTGCCAGCATTCCCGGGCCCTACGAGCAGTACTTC.

J is TRBJ2-7 and V is TRBV24-1; D could derive from TRBD1 or TRBD2 (5 bases each). V dropped 4 bases and J dropped 3 bases, with 12 bases sitting between them. Germline-derived CDR1 and CDR2 are KGHDR and SFDVKD. This CDR3 has 14 amino acids. The chain's CDR3 is CATSDGTGFYEQYF. Here the CDR3 DNA reads TGTGCCACCAGTGACGGGACGGGCTTCTACGAGCAGTACTTC.